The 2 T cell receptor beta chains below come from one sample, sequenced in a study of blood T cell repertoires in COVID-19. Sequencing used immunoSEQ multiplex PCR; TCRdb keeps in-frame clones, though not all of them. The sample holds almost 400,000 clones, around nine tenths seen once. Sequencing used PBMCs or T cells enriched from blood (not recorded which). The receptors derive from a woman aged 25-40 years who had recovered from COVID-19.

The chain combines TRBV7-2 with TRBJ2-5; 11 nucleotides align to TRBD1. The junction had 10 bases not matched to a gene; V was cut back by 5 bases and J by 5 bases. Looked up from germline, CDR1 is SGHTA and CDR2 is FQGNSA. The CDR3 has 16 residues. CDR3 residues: CASSPLRDRGFETQYF. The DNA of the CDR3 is TGTGCCAGCAGCCCCCTCCGGGACAGGGGGTTTGAGACCCAGTACTTC.

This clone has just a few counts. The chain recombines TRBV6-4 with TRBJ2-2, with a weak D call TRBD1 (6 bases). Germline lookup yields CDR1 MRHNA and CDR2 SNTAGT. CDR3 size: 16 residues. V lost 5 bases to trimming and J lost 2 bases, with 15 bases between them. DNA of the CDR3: TGTGCCAGCAGTAACGAGCGGACAGAAAACACCGGGGAGCTGTTTTTT. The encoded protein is CASSNERTENTGELFF.